A single sample gave rise to the 18 T cell receptor beta chains below, sequenced in a study of control samples from healthy donors and cancer patients. Sequencing used immunoSEQ multiplex PCR; TCRdb keeps in-frame clones, though not all of them. The sample yields 110,000 or so clones, around 80% seen once. Sequencing input: blood. These receptors came from a man aged 18 to 30 in good health.

The V call is TRBV14, the J call TRBJ2-7; tentatively, D is TRBD1 (6 bases). Germline V gives CDR1 SGHDN, CDR2 FVKESK. Trimming stripped 0 bases from V and 7 bases from J, with 16 bases between. The CDR3 spans 15 residues. This chain's CDR3 is CASSQDSGTLWEQYF. In nucleotides, the CDR3 is TGTGCCAGCAGCCAAGATTCCGGGACACTATGGGAGCAGTACTTC.

The chain is built from TRBV2 and TRBJ2-3; 11 bases are shared with TRBD2. The CDR3 covers 16 residues. The V gene's germline CDR1 is SNHLY and CDR2 FYNNEI. V lost 4 bases, J lost 0 bases, and 3 bases stayed unmatched. The CDR3: CASSGLAGLSTDTQYF. For the CDR3, the DNA is TGTGCCAGCAGTGGACTAGCGGGGCTAAGCACAGATACGCAGTATTTT.

The chain joins TRBV6-1 to TRBJ1-3; TRBD1 matches at 7 bases. The CDR3 spans 15 residues. Looked up from germline, CDR1 is MNHNS and CDR2 is SASEGT. With 2 bases clipped from V and 4 bases from J, the junction kept 5 bases outside the gene matches. DNA for the CDR3: TGTGCCAGCAGTGAACTCAGGGGGGGAGGAAACACCATATATTTT. It translates to CASSELRGGGNTIYF.

The chain combines TRBV14 with TRBJ2-7, with D uncertain. The CDR3 loop spans 15 amino acids. Deletions cut 0 bases from V and 5 bases from J, with 14 bases between. The germline V gene encodes CDR1 SGHDN and CDR2 FVKESK. The CDR3, as DNA: TGTGCCAGCAGCCAAGATTGGTCGGCTCTTGACGAGCAGTACTTC. It is translated as CASSQDWSALDEQYF.

The chain couples TRBV5-4 to TRBJ1-2, with 8 bases fitting TRBD1. V gave up 3 bases and J gave up 3 bases; unmatched junction bases: 4. The CDR3 is 14 amino acids. Germline V gene sequence: CDR1 SGHNT, CDR2 YYREEE (reference sequence). As DNA, the CDR3 is TGTGCCAGCAGCTCGCAGGGGGCTGACTATGGCTACACCTTC. It translates to CASSSQGADYGYTF.

The V gene is TRBV6-2 or TRBV6-3, the J gene TRBJ1-5; D possibly corresponds to TRBD1 (6 bases). Germline-derived CDR1 and CDR2 are MNHEY and SVGEGT. The CDR3 is 15 residues long. Trimming cost V 0 bases and J 6 bases, with 12 bases left between them. CDR3 region: CASSYSTVGGQPQHF. The CDR3 nucleotides are TGTGCCAGCAGTTACTCGACTGTAGGGGGTCAGCCCCAGCATTTT.

This sequence joins TRBV9 and TRBJ2-7; 9 bases match TRBD2. Germline-derived CDR1 and CDR2 are SGDLS and YYNGEE. The CDR3 spans 16 residues. The trim removed 4 bases at V and 0 bases at J, leaving 8 bases unmatched. The CDR3 sequence is CASSPFSGGSSYEQYF. The CDR3 DNA reads as TGTGCCAGCAGCCCCTTTAGCGGGGGAAGCTCCTACGAGCAGTACTTC.

The table lists this clone with a count of one. V usage is TRBV4-2 and J usage is TRBJ2-7; D is unresolved. The CDR3 runs 13 residues. CDR1 is LGHNA and CDR2 is YNFKEQ in the germline V gene. V dropped 3 bases and J dropped 0 bases, with 6 bases sitting between them. The DNA of the CDR3 is TGTGCCAGCAGCCACGGAGTCTCCTACGAGCAGTACTTC. It specifies CASSHGVSYEQYF.

The CDR3 coding sequence is TGTGCCAGCAGTGTCCGGGACAGGGGGCGTTATACTGAAGCTTTCTTT. This encodes CASSVRDRGRYTEAFF. V gene TRBV6-1 combines with J gene TRBJ1-1; the match to TRBD1 covers 12 bases. The CDR3 is 16 residues long. The ends lost 4 bases at V and 5 bases at J; junction bases unmatched: 8. Germline CDR1 reads MNHNS; CDR2 reads SASEGT.

In its sample, this clone was seen a few times. The rearrangement links TRBV4-1 to TRBJ1-2, with no clear D. V was shortened by 1 base and J by 8 bases, with 14 bases between the two germline ends. There are 14 residues in the CDR3. Germline CDR1 is MGHRA and CDR2 is YSYEKL. CDR3 region: CASSQGLNVGGYTF. The CDR3 nucleotides read TGCGCCAGCAGCCAAGGGCTAAATGTCGGGGGCTACACCTTC.

The chain recombines TRBV11-2 with TRBJ2-5; a weak D match, TRBD2 (6 bases). Trimming removed 1 base at V and 5 bases at J, with 8 bases between. Per the germline V gene, CDR1 is SGHAT and CDR2 is FQNNGV. The CDR3 extends over 13 amino acids. CDR3 region: CASSLGGEETQYF. CDR3 nucleotide sequence: TGTGCCAGCAGCTTAGGGGGGGAGGAGACCCAGTACTTC.

This chain uses TRBV30 with TRBJ1-2; D gene uncertain. This CDR3 is 13 amino acids long. Germline loops: CDR1 GTSNPN, CDR2 SVGIG (reference sequence). The germline V and J ends were trimmed by 1 base and 1 base, with 7 bases remaining between them. The CDR3 DNA is TGTGCCTGGAGTGCAGGATTTAACTATGGCTACACCTTC. It translates to CAWSAGFNYGYTF.

This clone was recorded a few times. The gene calls are TRBV7-2 and TRBJ2-3, with D perhaps given as TRBD1 or TRBD2 (5 bases each). The V and J ends lost 5 bases and 5 bases respectively, with 11 bases between them. The CDR3 length is 13 residues. Per the germline V gene, CDR1 is SGHTA and CDR2 is FQGNSA. The CDR3 DNA is TGTGCCAGCAGCCGACGGGACCGAGATACGCAGTATTTT. It translates to CASSRRDRDTQYF.

This chain joins TRBV19 and TRBJ2-7; weak D call: TRBD1 (6 bases). CDR1 LNHDA and CDR2 SQIVND come from the germline V gene (reference sequence). The V and J ends lost 1 base and 3 bases respectively, with 7 bases between them. The CDR3 has 13 amino acids. This chain's CDR3 is CASSIGRGYEQYF. The DNA for the CDR3 is TGTGCCAGTAGTATAGGCAGGGGCTACGAGCAGTACTTC.

This chain links TRBV27 with TRBJ1-2; a possible D gene is TRBD1 (6 bases). Looked up from germline, CDR1 is MNHEY and CDR2 is SMNVEV (reference sequence). The V gene lost 6 bases and the J gene lost 4 bases, with 21 bases spanning the gap. The CDR3 is 16 amino acids. CDR3 residues: CASRPDRTLTIYGYTF. CDR3 bases: TGTGCCAGCAGACCGGACAGAACCTTAACCATCTATGGCTACACCTTC.

The chain couples TRBV5-1 to TRBJ2-2, with 7 bases fitting TRBD2. CDR3 size: 15 residues. Trimming took 4 bases from V and 5 from J; bases not matched to a gene: 8. Per germline, CDR1 SGHRS and CDR2 YFSETQ. CDR3 in DNA: TGCGCCAGCAGCCGCGCGGGGGAGAAGACCGGGGAGCTGTTTTTT. This translates into CASSRAGEKTGELFF. Supplemented by reference TRBV5-1 and TRBJ2-2, the full variable domain reads KAGVTQTPRYLIKTRGQQVTLSCSPISGHRSVSWYQQTPGQGLQFLFEYFSETQRNKGNFPGRFSGRQFSNSRSEMNVSTLELGDSALYLCASSRAGEKTGELFFGEGSRLTVL.

A single count supports this clone. This rearrangement joins TRBV7-2 to TRBJ1-5; 11 bases fit TRBD1. J gave up 4 bases and V 5 bases, and 10 bases lay outside the gene matches. The germline V gene has CDR1 SGHTA and CDR2 FQGNSA. The CDR3 is made up of 17 amino acids. The CDR3 region is CASSLTGTGGLNQPQHF. The CDR3 coding sequence is TGTGCCAGCAGCCTCACCGGGACAGGGGGTTTAAATCAGCCCCAGCATTTT.

This clone has a single count. The J gene is TRBJ2-5, the V gene TRBV29-1; D call uncertain. The germline gives CDR1 SQVTM, CDR2 ANQGSEA. V lost 8 bases to trimming and J lost 4 bases, with 11 bases between them. There are 11 residues in the CDR3. CDR3 nucleotide sequence: TGCAGCATACTGGCGAGAGAGACCCAGTACTTC. Its translation: CSILARETQYF.